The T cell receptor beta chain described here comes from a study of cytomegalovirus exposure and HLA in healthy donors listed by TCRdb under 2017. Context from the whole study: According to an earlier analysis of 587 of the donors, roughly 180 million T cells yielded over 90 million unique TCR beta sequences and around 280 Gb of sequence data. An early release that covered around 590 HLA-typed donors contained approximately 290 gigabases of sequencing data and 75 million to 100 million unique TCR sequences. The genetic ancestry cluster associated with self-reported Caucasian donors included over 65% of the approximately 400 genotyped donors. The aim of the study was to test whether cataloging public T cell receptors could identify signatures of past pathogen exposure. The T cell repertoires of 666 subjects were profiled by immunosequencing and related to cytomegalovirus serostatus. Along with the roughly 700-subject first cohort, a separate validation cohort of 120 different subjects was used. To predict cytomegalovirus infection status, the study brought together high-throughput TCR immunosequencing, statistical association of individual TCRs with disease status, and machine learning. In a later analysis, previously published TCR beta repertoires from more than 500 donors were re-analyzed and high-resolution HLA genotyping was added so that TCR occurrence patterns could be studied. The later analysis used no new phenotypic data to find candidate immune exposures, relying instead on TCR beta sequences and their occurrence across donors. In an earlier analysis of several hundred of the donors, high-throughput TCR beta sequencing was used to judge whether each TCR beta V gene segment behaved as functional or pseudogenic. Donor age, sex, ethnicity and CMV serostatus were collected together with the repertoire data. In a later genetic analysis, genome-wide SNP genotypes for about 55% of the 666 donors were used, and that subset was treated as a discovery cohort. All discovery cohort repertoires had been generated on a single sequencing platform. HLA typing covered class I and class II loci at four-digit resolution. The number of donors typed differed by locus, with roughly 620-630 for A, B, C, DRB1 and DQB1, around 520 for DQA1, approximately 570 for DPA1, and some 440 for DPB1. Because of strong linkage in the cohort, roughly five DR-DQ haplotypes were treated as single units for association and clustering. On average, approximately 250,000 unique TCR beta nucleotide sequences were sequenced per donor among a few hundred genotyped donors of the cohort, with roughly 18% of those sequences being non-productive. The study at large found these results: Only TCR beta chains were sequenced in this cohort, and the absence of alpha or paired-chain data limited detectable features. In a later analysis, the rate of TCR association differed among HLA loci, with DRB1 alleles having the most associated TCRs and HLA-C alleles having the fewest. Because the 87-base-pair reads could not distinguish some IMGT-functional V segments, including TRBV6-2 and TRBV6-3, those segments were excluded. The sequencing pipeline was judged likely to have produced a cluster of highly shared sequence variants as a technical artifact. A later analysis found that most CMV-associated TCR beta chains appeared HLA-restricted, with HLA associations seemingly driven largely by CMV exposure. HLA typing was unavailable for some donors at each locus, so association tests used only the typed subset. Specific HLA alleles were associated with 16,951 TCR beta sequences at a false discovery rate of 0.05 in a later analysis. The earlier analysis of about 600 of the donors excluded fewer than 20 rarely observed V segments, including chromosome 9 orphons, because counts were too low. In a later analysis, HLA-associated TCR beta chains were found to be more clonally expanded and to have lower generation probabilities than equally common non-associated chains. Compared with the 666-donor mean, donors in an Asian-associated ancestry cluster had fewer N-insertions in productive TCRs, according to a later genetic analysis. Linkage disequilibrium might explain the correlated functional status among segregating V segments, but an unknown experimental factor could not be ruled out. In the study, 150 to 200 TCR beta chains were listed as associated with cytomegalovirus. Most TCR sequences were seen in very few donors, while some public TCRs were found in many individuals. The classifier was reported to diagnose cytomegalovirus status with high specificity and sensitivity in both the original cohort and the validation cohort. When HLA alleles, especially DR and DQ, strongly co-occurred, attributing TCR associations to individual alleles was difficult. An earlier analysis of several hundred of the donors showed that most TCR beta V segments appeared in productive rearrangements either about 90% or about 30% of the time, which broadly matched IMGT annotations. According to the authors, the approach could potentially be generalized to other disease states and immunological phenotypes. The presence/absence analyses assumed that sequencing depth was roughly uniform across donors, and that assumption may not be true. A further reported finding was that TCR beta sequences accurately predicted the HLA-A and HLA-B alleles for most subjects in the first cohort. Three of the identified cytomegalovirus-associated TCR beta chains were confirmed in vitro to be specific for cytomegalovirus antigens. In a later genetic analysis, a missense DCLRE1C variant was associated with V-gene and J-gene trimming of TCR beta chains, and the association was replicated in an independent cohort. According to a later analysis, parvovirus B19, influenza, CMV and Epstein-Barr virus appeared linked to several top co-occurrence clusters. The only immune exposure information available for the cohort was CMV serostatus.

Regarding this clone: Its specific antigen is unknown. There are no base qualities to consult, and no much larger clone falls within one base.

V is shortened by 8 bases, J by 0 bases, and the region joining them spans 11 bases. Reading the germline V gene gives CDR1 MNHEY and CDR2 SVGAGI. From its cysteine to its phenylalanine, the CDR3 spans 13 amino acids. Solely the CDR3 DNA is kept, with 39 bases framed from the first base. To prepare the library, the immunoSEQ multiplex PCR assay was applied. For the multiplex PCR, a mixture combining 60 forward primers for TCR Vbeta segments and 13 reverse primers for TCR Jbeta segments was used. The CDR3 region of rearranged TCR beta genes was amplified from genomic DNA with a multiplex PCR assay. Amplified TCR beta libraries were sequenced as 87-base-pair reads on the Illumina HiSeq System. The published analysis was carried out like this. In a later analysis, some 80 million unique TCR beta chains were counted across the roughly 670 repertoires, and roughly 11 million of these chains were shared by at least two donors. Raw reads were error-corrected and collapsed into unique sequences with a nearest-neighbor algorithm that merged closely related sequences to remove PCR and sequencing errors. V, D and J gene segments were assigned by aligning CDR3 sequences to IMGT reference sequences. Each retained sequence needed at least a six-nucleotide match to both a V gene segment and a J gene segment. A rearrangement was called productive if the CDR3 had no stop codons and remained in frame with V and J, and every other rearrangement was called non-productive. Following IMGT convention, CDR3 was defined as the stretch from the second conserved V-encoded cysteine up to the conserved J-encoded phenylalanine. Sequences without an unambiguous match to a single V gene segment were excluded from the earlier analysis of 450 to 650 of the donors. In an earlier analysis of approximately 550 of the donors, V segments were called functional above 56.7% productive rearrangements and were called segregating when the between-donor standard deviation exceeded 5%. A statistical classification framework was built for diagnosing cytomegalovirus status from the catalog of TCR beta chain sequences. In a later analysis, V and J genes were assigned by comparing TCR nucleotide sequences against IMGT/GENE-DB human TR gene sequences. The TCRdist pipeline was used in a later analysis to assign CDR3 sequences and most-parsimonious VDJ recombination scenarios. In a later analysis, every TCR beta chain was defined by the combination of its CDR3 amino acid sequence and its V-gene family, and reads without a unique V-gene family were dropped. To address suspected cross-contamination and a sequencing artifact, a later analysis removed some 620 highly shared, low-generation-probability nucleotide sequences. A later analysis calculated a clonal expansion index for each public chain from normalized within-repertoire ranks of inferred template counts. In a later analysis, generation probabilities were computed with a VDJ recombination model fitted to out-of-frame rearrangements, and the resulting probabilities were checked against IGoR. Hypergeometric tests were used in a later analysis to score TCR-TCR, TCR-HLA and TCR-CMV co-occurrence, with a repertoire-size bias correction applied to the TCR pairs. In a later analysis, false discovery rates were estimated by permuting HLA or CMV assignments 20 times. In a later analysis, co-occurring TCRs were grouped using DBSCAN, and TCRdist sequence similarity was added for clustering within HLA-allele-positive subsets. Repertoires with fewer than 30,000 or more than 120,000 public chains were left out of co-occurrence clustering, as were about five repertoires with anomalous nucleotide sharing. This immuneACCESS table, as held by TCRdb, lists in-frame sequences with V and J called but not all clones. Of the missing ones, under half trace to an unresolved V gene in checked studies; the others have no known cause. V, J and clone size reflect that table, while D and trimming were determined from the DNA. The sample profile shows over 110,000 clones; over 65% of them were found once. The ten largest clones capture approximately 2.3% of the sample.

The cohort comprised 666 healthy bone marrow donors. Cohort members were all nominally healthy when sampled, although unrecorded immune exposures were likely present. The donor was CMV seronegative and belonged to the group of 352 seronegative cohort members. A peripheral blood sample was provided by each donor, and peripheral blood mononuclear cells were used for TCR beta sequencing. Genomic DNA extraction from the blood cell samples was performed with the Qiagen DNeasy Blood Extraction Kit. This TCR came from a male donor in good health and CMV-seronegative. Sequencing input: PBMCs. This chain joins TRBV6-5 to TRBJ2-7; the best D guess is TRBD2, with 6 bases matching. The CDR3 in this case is CASFGGSSYEQYF. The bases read TGTGCCAGCTTTGGGGGGAGCTCCTACGAGCAGTACTTC.